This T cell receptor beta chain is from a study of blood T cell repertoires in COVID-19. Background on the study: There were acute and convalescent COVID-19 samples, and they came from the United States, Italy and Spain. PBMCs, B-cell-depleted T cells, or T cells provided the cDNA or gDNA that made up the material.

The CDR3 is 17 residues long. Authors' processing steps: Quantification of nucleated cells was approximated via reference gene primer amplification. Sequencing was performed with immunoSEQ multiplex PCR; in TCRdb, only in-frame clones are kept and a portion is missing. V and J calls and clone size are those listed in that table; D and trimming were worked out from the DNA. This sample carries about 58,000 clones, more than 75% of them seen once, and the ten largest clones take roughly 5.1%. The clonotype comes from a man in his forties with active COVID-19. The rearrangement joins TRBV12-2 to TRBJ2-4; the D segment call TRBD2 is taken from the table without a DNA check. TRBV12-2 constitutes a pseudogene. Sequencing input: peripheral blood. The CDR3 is CASRSVGVSSDKNIQYF. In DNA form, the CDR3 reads TGTGCAAGTCGCTCCGTCGGGGTGTCCTCGGACAAAAACATTCAGTACTTC.